These 20 T cell receptor beta chains share one sample of origin, sequenced in a study of cytomegalovirus exposure and HLA in healthy donors. PCR involved 60 Vbeta and 13 Jbeta primers. Profiling relied on immunoSEQ multiplex PCR, and the TCRdb table lists in-frame clones only, not all of them. The sample shows about 130,000 clones, approximately 82% of them seen only once. Sample: PBMCs. These receptors were taken from a man aged 35-49 years in good health and CMV-seronegative.

The sample holds a few counts of this clone. The gene calls are TRBV6-4 and TRBJ2-3; 8 bases are shared with TRBD1. The CDR3 extends over 15 amino acids. From germline, CDR1 is MRHNA and CDR2 SNTAGT. The V segment lost 8 bases and the J segment 0 bases; nucleotides outside the gene matches: 7. CDR3 coding DNA: TGTGCCAGCCGAAAGGACAGGGCGAGCACAGATACGCAGTATTTT. Encoded protein: CASRKDRASTDTQYF.

CDR3 sequence: CAWSVLSSAGELFF. CDR3 bases: TGTGCCTGGAGTGTACTCTCTTCTGCCGGGGAGCTGTTTTTT. The rearrangement joins TRBV30 to TRBJ2-2; no clear D. The CDR3 is 14 residues long. V gave up 0 bases and J gave up 6 bases, with 11 bases separating them. Germline V gives CDR1 GTSNPN, CDR2 SVGIG (reference sequence).

The CDR3 bases are TGCAGCGTTGAATGGGGGACAGGTCCCTACGAGCAGTACTTC. Translating it yields CSVEWGTGPYEQYF. V and J are TRBV29-1 and TRBJ2-7; 8 positions match TRBD1. Germline V CDR1 and CDR2: SQVTM, ANQGSEA. CDR3 length equals 14 residues. Trimming cost V 2 bases and J 2 bases; bases outside gene matches: 5.

The rearrangement links TRBV10-3 to TRBJ1-3; D is perhaps TRBD1 (6 bases). CDR1 and CDR2 (germline): ENHRY, SYGVKD. CDR3 length: 15 amino acids. V dropped 6 bases and J dropped 0 bases, with 12 bases sitting between them. The CDR3 coding sequence is TGTGCCATCAGACAGACAGGAGCCTCTGGAAACACCATATATTTT. Translated: CAIRQTGASGNTIYF.

J is TRBJ2-7 and V is TRBV7-2; 7 positions match TRBD2. Trimming cost V 4 bases and J 5 bases; bases outside gene matches: 11. Germline V gene data show CDR1 as SGHTA and CDR2 as FQGNSA. The CDR3 sequence is 15 residues long. The CDR3 loop reads CASSWFSGSIDEQYF. CDR3 DNA: TGTGCCAGCAGCTGGTTTAGCGGGTCGATCGACGAGCAGTACTTC. Looking up the rest from reference TRBV7-2 and TRBJ2-7 gives the full variable domain: GAGVSQSPSNKVTEKGKDVELRCDPISGHTALYWYRQSLGQGLEFLIYFQGNSAPDKSGLPSDRFSAERTGGSVSTLTIQRTQQEDSAVYLCASSWFSGSIDEQYFGPGTRLTVT.

On this clone: An end of the junction differs from the germline gene, which may be a read error. The V gene is TRBV7-7, the J gene TRBJ2-2, with 10 bases that match TRBD1. This CDR3 comprises 16 residues. Germline values: CDR1 SSHAT, CDR2 FNYEAQ (reference sequence). Written as DNA, the CDR3 is TGTGCTAGCAGCTTGGGACAGGGGATTTACACCGGGGAGCTGTTTTTT. It codes for CASSLGQGIYTGELFF.

The gene calls are TRBV14 and TRBJ2-7; TRBD1 matches 10 bases. V lost 4 bases and J lost 5; bases outside the gene matches: 5. The CDR3 spans 14 residues. CDR1 SGHDN and CDR2 FVKESK come from the germline V gene. The CDR3 region has the DNA TGTGCCAGCAGCCTGACAGGGGGCATCGACGAGCAGTACTTC. Amino acids: CASSLTGGIDEQYF.

The J gene is TRBJ2-3, the V gene TRBV9; D is possibly TRBD1 (7 bases). Trimming took off 4 bases at V and 0 bases at J, with 15 bases between the two ends. Looked up from germline, CDR1 is SGDLS and CDR2 is YYNGEE. This CDR3 spans 16 amino acids. The CDR3 loop reads CASSLRGEPSTDTQYF. CDR3 DNA: TGTGCCAGCAGCCTCAGGGGGGAACCTAGCACAGATACGCAGTATTTT.

This chain's CDR3 is CASSLGQGITYEQYF. The CDR3 nucleotides read TGCGCCAGCAGCTTGGGGCAGGGTATCACCTACGAGCAGTACTTC. The rearrangement links TRBV5-1 to TRBJ2-7; D perhaps matches TRBD1 (5 bases). The V end was cut by 0 bases, the J end by 2 bases, with 12 bases between. This CDR3 spans 15 amino acids. The V gene's germline CDR1 is SGHRS and CDR2 YFSETQ.

The chain links TRBV19 to TRBJ1-4, with D possibly TRBD1 on 5 matching bases. The CDR3 sequence is 15 residues long. Germline lookup yields CDR1 LNHDA and CDR2 SQIVND (reference sequence). Trimming removed 3 bases from V and 5 bases from J, with 13 bases in between. CDR3 DNA: TGTGCCAGTAGTATCGCGGGGCAGCAAAATGAAAAACTGTTTTTT. Protein: CASSIAGQQNEKLFF.

This clone was observed once. J is TRBJ2-4 and V is TRBV28; 9 bases align to TRBD2. The CDR3 extends over 17 amino acids. The V and J ends lost 6 bases and 8 bases, in that order; junction bases with no gene match: 17. The germline V gene has CDR1 MDHEN and CDR2 SYDVKM. The CDR3 protein is CASSSIPRGLALDIQYF. DNA of the CDR3: TGTGCCAGCAGCTCTATACCCCGGGGACTAGCCCTCGACATTCAGTACTTC.

CDR3 sequence (DNA): TGTGCCAGCAGTTCGGGGGGTAATTCACCCCTCCACTTT. Encoded protein: CASSSGGNSPLHF. This chain uses TRBV6-5 with TRBJ1-6, with D maybe TRBD1 (5 bases). CDR3 length: 13 residues. V lost 4 bases to trimming and J lost 6 bases, with 7 bases between them. Germline V gives CDR1 MNHEY, CDR2 SVGAGI.

The chain couples TRBV7-2 to TRBJ1-1; D may be TRBD1 (5 bases). The ends were cut back, 0 bases at V and 0 bases at J, with 11 bases in the middle. Germline V CDR1 and CDR2: SGHTA, FQGNSA. This CDR3 is built from 16 residues. This CDR3 reads CASSLAGTQMNTEAFF. The DNA of the CDR3 is TGTGCCAGCAGCTTAGCCGGGACTCAGATGAACACTGAAGCTTTCTTT. Looking up the rest from reference TRBV7-2 and TRBJ1-1 gives the full variable domain: GAGVSQSPSNKVTEKGKDVELRCDPISGHTALYWYRQSLGQGLEFLIYFQGNSAPDKSGLPSDRFSAERTGGSVSTLTIQRTQQEDSAVYLCASSLAGTQMNTEAFFGQGTRLTVV.

The chain joins TRBV5-4 to TRBJ2-4, with TRBD1 matching 8 bases. The CDR3 covers 13 residues. Germline CDR1 reads SGHNT; CDR2 reads YYREEE (reference sequence). V dropped 3 bases and J dropped 9; count of bases not matched to a gene: 5. As DNA, the CDR3 is TGTGCCAGCAGCTACAGGGACAGGAGCATTCAGTACTTC. This sequence encodes CASSYRDRSIQYF. The complete variable domain, with remaining parts taken from reference TRBV5-4 and TRBJ2-4, reads ETGVTQSPTHLIKTRGQQVTLRCSSQSGHNTVSWYQQALGQGPQFIFQYYREEENGRGNFPPRFSGLQFPNYSSELNVNALELDDSALYLCASSYRDRSIQYFGAGTRLSVL.

The chain recombines TRBV15 with TRBJ1-2; 9 bases are shared with TRBD1. The J segment lost 7 bases and the V segment lost 5 bases, leaving 5 bases of the junction unmatched. Germline assignment: CDR1 LNHNV and CDR2 YYDKDF (reference sequence). This CDR3 is 13 amino acids long. This CDR3 is CATSGTGSSGYTF. CDR3 sequence (DNA): TGTGCCACCAGCGGGACAGGGTCTAGTGGCTACACCTTC.

The chain uses TRBV5-1 and TRBJ1-4, with a weak D call TRBD1 (6 bases). Germline V lookup: CDR1 SGHRS, CDR2 YFSETQ. The CDR3 sequence is 17 residues long. Trimming shortened V by 2 bases and J by 7 bases, and 21 bases separated the two germline ends. The CDR3 DNA reads as TGCGCCAGCAGCTTCGAGGGCCCCCGGGACATGCGTGAAAAACTGTTTTTT. Encoded protein: CASSFEGPRDMREKLFF.

The chain links TRBV15 to TRBJ2-5; 10 bases map to TRBD1. Losses at the gene ends were 7 bases for V and 5 bases for J; bases not matched to a gene: 7. CDR1 is LNHNV, CDR2 YYDKDF, per germline (reference sequence). There are 14 residues in the CDR3. CDR3 coding DNA: TGTGCCACCACCTTAGACAGGGGGCAGGAGACCCAGTACTTC. It translates to CATTLDRGQETQYF.

On this clone: Other nucleotide sequences in the sample specify the same CDR3. The chain employs TRBV10-3 and TRBJ1-5; no clear D gene. The CDR3 contains 13 residues. V lost 3 bases to trimming and J lost 4 bases, with 7 bases between them. Germline V gene lookup returns CDR1 ENHRY and CDR2 SYGVKD. The CDR3 DNA reads as TGTGCCATCAGTGAAGGAGGGAATCAGCCCCAGCATTTT. Encoded protein: CAISEGGNQPQHF.

The chain carries TRBV5-8 and TRBJ2-7; D ambiguous. Germline loops: CDR1 SGHTS, CDR2 YDEGEE. The CDR3 is 13 amino acids. V was cut by 6 bases and J by 0 bases, with 10 bases left in between. Written as DNA, the CDR3 is TGTGCCAGCACTGCAGGAATCTCCTACGAGCAGTACTTC. It specifies CASTAGISYEQYF.

About this clone itself: Other DNA sequences in the sample encode the same CDR3. This chain uses TRBV5-1 with TRBJ2-1; 12 bases fit TRBD1. With 4 bases clipped from V and 9 bases from J, the junction kept 8 bases outside the gene matches. Germline loops: CDR1 SGHRS, CDR2 YFSETQ. The CDR3 runs to 15 residues. The CDR3 is CASSEGQGASIEQFF. The CDR3 DNA follows: TGCGCCAGCAGCGAGGGACAGGGGGCGAGTATTGAGCAGTTCTTC. The full variable domain, with the rest looked up from reference TRBV5-1 and TRBJ2-1, is KAGVTQTPRYLIKTRGQQVTLSCSPISGHRSVSWYQQTPGQGLQFLFEYFSETQRNKGNFPGRFSGRQFSNSRSEMNVSTLELGDSALYLCASSEGQGASIEQFFGPGTRLTVL.